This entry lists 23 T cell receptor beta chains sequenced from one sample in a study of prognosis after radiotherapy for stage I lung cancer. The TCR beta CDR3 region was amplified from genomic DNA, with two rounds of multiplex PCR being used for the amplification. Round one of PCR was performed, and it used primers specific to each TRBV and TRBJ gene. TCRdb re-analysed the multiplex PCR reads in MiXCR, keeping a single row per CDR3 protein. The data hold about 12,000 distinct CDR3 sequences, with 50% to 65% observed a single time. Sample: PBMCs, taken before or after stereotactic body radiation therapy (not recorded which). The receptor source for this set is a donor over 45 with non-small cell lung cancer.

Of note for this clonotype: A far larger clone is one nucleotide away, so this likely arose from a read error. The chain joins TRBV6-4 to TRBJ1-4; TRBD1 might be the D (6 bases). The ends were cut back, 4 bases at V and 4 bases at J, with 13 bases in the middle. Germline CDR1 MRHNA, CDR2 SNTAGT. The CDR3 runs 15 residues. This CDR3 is CASSASGANNEKLFF. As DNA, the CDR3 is TGTGCCAGCAGTGCCTCGGGGGCCAATAATGAAAAACTGTTTTTT.

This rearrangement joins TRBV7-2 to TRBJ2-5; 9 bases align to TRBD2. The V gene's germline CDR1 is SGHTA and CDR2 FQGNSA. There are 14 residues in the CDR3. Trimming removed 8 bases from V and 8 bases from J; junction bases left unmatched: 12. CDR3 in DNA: TGTGCCAGCGGATCTAGCGGGATGGTTGATACCCAGTACTTC. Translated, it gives CASGSSGMVDTQYF.

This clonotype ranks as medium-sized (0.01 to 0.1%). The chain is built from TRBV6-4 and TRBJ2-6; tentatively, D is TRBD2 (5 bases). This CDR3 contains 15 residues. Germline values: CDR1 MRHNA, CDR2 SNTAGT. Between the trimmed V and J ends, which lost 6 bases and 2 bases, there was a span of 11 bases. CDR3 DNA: TGTGCCAGCAGGGAACTAGAGGCTGGGGCCAACGTCCTGACTTTC. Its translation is CASRELEAGANVLTF.

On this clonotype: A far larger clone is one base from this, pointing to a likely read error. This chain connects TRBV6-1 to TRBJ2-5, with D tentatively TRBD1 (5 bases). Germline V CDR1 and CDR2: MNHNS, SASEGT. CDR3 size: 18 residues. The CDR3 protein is CASRPGQAGLSSYNEQLF. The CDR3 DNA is TGTGCCAGCAGGCCTGGACAAGCCGGTCTAAGCTCCTACAATGAGCAGTTATTC.

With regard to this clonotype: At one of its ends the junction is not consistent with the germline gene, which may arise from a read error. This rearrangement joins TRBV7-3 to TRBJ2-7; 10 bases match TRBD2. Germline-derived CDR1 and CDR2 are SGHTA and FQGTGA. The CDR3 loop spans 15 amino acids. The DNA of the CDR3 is TGTGCCAGCATCTCCTACGGGACTAGCGTGAGAGGGGGTGTATTC. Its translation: CASISYGTSVRGGVF.

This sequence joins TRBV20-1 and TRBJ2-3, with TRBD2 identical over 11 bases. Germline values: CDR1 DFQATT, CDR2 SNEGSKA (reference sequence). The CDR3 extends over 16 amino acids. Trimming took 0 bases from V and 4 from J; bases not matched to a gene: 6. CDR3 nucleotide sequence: TGCAGTGCTAGAGATTCCTTACTAGCGGGAGCAGATACGCAGTATTTT. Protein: CSARDSLLAGADTQYF.

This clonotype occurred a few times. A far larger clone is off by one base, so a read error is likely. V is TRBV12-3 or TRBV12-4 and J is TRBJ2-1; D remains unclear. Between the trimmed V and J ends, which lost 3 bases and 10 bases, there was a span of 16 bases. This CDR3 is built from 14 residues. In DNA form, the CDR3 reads TGTGCCAGCAGTTTGCAGGAGAGCATACACGAGCAGTTCTTC. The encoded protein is CASSLQESIHEQFF.

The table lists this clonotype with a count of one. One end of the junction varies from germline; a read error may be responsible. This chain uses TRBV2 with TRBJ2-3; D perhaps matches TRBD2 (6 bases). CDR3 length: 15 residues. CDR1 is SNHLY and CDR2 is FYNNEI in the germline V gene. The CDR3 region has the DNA TGTGTCAGCAGTGAAAGCGGGTCTAGCACAGATACTCAGTATTTT. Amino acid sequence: CVSSESGSSTDTQYF. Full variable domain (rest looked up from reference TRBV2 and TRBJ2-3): EPEVTQTPSHQVTQMGQEVILRCVPISNHLYFYWYRQILGQKVEFLVSFYNNEISEKSEIFDDQFSVERPDGSNFTLKIRSTKLEDSAMYFCVSSESGSSTDTQYFGPGTRLTVL.

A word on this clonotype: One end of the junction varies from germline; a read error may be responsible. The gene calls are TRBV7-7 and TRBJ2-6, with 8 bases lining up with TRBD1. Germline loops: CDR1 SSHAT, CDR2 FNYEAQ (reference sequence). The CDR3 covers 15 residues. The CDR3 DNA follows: TGTGCTAGCAGACAGGGGTTCTGTGGGGCCAACGTCCTGACTTTC. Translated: CASRQGFCGANVLTF.

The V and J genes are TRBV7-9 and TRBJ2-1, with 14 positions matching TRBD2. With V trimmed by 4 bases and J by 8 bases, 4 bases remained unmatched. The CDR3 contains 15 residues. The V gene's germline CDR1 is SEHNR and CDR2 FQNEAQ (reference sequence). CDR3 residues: CASSSGLAGGDEQFF. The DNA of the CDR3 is TGTGCCAGCAGCTCCGGACTAGCGGGAGGAGATGAGCAGTTCTTC.

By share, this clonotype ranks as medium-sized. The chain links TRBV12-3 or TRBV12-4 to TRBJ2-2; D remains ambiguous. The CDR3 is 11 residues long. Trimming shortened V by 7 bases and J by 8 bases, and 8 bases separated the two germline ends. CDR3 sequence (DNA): TGTGCCAGCAATCCCGGGGGGGAGCTGTTTTTT. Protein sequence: CASNPGGELFF.

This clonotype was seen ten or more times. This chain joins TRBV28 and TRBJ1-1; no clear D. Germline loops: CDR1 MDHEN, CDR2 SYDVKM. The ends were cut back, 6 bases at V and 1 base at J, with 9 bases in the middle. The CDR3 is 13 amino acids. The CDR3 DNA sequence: TGTGCCAGCAGGTGGGCGGAGAACACTGAAGCTTTCTTT. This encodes CASRWAENTEAFF.

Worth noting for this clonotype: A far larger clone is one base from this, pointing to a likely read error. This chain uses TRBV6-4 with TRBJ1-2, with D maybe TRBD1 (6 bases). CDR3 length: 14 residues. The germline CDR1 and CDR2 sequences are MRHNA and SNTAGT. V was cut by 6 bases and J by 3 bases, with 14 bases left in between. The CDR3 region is CASRGRGGDYGYTF. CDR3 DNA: TGTGCCAGCAGGGGGAGGGGGGGGGACTATGGCTACACCTTC.

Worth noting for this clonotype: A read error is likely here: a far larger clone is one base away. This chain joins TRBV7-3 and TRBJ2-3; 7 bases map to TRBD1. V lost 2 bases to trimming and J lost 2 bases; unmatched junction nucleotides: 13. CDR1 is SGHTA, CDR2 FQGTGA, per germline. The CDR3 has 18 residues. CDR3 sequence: CASSLGRKGGDLTDTQYF. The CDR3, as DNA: TGTGCCAGCAGCTTAGGTCGGAAAGGGGGCGACCTCACAGATACGCAGTATTTT.

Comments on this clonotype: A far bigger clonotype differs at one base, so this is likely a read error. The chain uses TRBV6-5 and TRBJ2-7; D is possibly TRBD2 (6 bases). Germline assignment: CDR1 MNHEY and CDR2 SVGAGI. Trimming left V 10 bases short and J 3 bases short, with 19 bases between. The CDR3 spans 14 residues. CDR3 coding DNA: TGTGCCACCCAATTCGGTAGCGGACACTACGAGCAGTACTTC. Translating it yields CATQFGSGHYEQYF.

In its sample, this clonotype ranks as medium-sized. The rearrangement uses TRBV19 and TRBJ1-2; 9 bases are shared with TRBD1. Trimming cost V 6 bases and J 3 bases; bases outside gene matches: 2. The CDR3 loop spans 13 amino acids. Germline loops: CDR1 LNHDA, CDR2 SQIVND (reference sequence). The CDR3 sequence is CASSGQGHYGYTF. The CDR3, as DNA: TGTGCCAGTAGCGGACAGGGGCACTATGGCTACACCTTC.

Written as DNA, the CDR3 is TGTGCCAGCAGTTACTCACCGGGATTCGAGCAGTACTTC. Translating it yields CASSYSPGFEQYF. This sequence joins TRBV6-5 and TRBJ2-7; weak D call: TRBD2 (5 bases). The V end lost 0 bases, the J end lost 6 bases, and 9 bases lay between the germline ends. Germline V gene sequence: CDR1 MNHEY, CDR2 SVGAGI. The CDR3 covers 13 residues.

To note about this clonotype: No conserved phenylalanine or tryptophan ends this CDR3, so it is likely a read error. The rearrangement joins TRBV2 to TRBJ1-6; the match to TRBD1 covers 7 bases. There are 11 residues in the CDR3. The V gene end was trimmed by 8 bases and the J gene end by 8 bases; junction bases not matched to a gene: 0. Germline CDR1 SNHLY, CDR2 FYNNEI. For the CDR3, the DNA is TGTGCCAGCGGACAGGATTCACCCCTCCACTCT. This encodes CASGQDSPLHS.

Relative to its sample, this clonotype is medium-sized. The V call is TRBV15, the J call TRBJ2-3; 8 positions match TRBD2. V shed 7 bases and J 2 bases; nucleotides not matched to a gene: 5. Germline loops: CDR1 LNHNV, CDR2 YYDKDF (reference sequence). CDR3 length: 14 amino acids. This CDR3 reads CATTKAGDTDTQYF. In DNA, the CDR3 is TGTGCCACCACTAAAGCGGGAGACACAGATACGCAGTATTTT.

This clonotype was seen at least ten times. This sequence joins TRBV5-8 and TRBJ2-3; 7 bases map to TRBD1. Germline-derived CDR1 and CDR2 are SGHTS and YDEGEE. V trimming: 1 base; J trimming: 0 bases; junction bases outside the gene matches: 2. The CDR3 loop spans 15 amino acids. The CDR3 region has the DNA TGTGCCAGCAGCTTGAGGACAGGTAGCACAGATACGCAGTATTTT. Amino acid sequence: CASSLRTGSTDTQYF.

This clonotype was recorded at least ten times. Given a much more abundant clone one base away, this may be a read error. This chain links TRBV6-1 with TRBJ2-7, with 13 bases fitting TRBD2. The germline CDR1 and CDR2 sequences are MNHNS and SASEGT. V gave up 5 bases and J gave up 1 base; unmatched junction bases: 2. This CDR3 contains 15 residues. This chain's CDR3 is CASSRTSGSSYEQYF. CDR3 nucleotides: TGTGCCAGCAGTCGGACTAGCGGGAGTTCCTACGAGCAGTACTTC.

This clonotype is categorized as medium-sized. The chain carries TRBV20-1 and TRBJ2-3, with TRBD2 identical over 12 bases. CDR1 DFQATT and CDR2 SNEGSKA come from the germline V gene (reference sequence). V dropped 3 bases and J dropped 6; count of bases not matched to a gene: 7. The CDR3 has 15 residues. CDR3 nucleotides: TGCAGTGCTAGTTTACTAGCGGGAGGAGGGGATACGCAGTATTTT. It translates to CSASLLAGGGDTQYF.

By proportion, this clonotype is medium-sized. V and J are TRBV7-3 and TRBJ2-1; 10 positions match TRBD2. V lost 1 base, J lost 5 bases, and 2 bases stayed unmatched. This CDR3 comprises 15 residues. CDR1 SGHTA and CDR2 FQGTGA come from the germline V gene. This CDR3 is CASSLRLAGHNEQFF. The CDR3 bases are TGTGCCAGCAGCTTAAGACTAGCGGGCCACAATGAGCAGTTCTTC. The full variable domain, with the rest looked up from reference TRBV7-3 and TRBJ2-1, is GAGVSQTPSNKVTEKGKYVELRCDPISGHTALYWYRQSLGQGPEFLIYFQGTGAADDSGLPNDRFFAVRPEGSVSTLKIQRTERGDSAVYLCASSLRLAGHNEQFFGPGTRLTVL.